These T cell receptor beta chains were read from a single sample in a study of identical twins. TCRdb used MiXCR to reprocess the 5' RACE reads, holding one entry per CDR3 protein. The data show fewer than 550,000 distinct CDR3 sequences, roughly an eighth seen once. These same records also appear under a second study, on yellow fever vaccine responses in identical twins.

Sequenced: CD4+ T cells sorted from blood. These receptors all stem from a woman younger than 35 in good health. The CDR3 runs from the conserved cysteine through the conserved F or W. A D gene is named only where the DNA matches it firmly. Only some rows state a clone size, as once, few, many or a class for expanded clones.

TRBV20-1	TRBJ2-2	-	TRBD2	CCARAKDSGGPWELFF	TGCTGTGCTAGAGCGAAAGATAGCGGGGGGCCGTGGGAGCTGTTTTTT
TRBV5-1	TRBJ2-1	few	-	CASSLRADDNEQFF	TGCGCCAGCAGCTTGAGGGCAGACGACAATGAGCAGTTCTTC
TRBV7-9	TRBJ2-1	many	TRBD2	CASSKGLAGGSYNEQFF	TGTGCCAGCAGCAAGGGACTAGCGGGGGGCTCCTACAATGAGCAGTTCTTC
TRBV7-9	TRBJ2-1	few	TRBD2	CASSLESGRHQFF	TGTGCCAGCAGCCTAGAAAGCGGGAGGCACCAGTTCTTC
TRBV20-1	TRBJ1-5	few	-	CRKTATEVQPQHF	TGCAGAAAAACGGCCACCGAAGTCCAGCCCCAGCATTTT
TRBV5-8	TRBJ1-5	many	TRBD1	CASSADRGTQHF	TGTGCCAGCAGCGCGGACAGGGGAACCCAGCATTTT
TRBV28	TRBJ1-2	-	-	CASLIRPYGYTF	TGTGCCAGTCTGATCCGGCCCTATGGCTACACCTTC
TRBV9	TRBJ1-4	few	-	CASSVGRSNEKLFF	TGTGCCAGCAGCGTAGGCAGGTCTAATGAAAAACTGTTTTTT
TRBV6-5	TRBJ1-1	few	TRBD1	CASGRGDTEAFF	TGTGCCAGCGGCAGGGGGGATACTGAAGCTTTCTTT
TRBV28	TRBJ2-4	few	TRBD2	CASSFFAGGGNIQYF	TGTGCCAGCAGTTTCTTCGCGGGAGGGGGGAACATTCAGTACTTC
TRBV10-2	TRBJ2-7	few	TRBD2	CASSVASSGPAYEQYF	TGCGCCAGCAGTGTGGCCTCTAGCGGGCCAGCCTACGAGCAGTACTTC
TRBV28	TRBJ2-5	few	TRBD2	CASSFRTSGKETQYF	TGTGCCAGCAGTTTCAGGACTAGCGGAAAAGAGACCCAGTACTTC
TRBV11-2	TRBJ2-4	many	-	CASSSVGWSKNIQYF	TGTGCCAGCAGCTCGGTGGGCTGGTCCAAAAACATTCAGTACTTC
TRBV7-2	TRBJ2-7	few	-	CGVGNHYEQYF	TGTGGTGTCGGGAACCACTACGAGCAGTACTTC
TRBV3-1	TRBJ2-4	-	-	CASSQKGLATKNIQYF	TGTGCCAGCAGCCAAAAGGGTCTAGCGACCAAAAACATTCAGTACTTC
TRBV7-9	TRBJ2-7	many	TRBD2	CASSLGRLAVFSYEQYF	TGTGCCAGCAGCTTAGGGCGACTAGCGGTATTCTCCTACGAGCAGTACTTC
TRBV7-9	TRBJ1-1	-	TRBD1	CASSSDRGKNTGAFF	TGTGCCAGCAGCTCAGACAGGGGGAAGAACACTGGAGCTTTCTTT
TRBV4-3	TRBJ2-3	many	-	CASSQDPVLTDTQYF	TGCGCCAGCAGCCAAGACCCTGTTCTCACAGATACGCAGTATTTT
TRBV20-1	TRBJ2-1	many	-	CSARVVLAATNEQFF	TGCAGTGCTAGAGTGGTTCTAGCAGCAACCAATGAGCAGTTCTTC
TRBV2	TRBJ2-5	few	TRBD1	CASSEGGAGTQYF	TGTGCCAGCAGCGAAGGGGGCGCGGGGACCCAGTACTTC
TRBV6-1	TRBJ2-2	few	-	CASSRRTENTGELFF	TGTGCCAGCAGTAGACGGACAGAGAACACCGGGGAGCTGTTTTTT
TRBV2	TRBJ2-5	-	-	CASSASDVVETQYF	TGTGCCAGCAGTGCTTCGGACGTGGTAGAGACCCAGTACTTC
TRBV18	TRBJ2-1	-	TRBD1	CASSPPEGANEQFF	TGTGCCAGCTCACCACCTGAGGGGGCGAATGAGCAGTTCTTC
TRBV19	TRBJ2-2	-	-	CASSVGSLTTGELFF	TGTGCCAGTAGTGTCGGGTCCCTTACCACCGGGGAGCTGTTTTTT
TRBV10-1	TRBJ2-1	-	-	CAMGRDEQFF	TGCGCCATGGGACGGGATGAGCAGTTCTTC
TRBV29-1	TRBJ2-1	many	-	CSVSQSDSGQTFF	TGCAGCGTTTCGCAGTCCGATAGCGGCCAGACGTTCTTC
TRBV5-1	TRBJ2-5	-	TRBD1	CASSKTGLEQETQYF	TGCGCCAGCAGCAAGACAGGGCTGGAACAAGAGACCCAGTACTTC
TRBV5-1	TRBJ1-1	many	-	CASSLGRGPNTEAFF	TGCGCCAGCAGCTTGGGGAGGGGACCGAACACTGAAGCTTTCTTT
TRBV10-1	TRBJ2-3	-	-	CASSESDADTQYF	TGCGCCAGCAGTGAGTCGGACGCAGATACGCAGTATTTT
TRBV24-1	TRBJ2-3	-	TRBD2	CATSDSRLAGVLDTQYF	TGTGCCACCAGTGATTCTAGACTAGCGGGAGTTTTAGATACGCAGTATTTT
TRBV2	TRBJ1-1	-	-	CASSERDTEAFF	TGTGCCAGCAGTGAGAGGGACACTGAAGCTTTCTTT
TRBV12-3/TRBV12-4	TRBJ2-5	many	-	CASSSAGVGKETQYF	TGTGCCAGCAGTTCAGCCGGCGTAGGGAAAGAGACCCAGTACTTC
TRBV10-1	TRBJ2-3	few	-	CASSKDRRSTDTQYF	TGCGCCAGCAGTAAGGACCGACGGAGCACAGATACGCAGTATTTT
TRBV2	TRBJ2-7	many	TRBD2	CASSESGGPSEQYF	TGTGCCAGCAGTGAATCGGGGGGACCGAGCGAGCAGTACTTC
TRBV12-3/TRBV12-4	TRBJ1-2	few	TRBD1	CASSRIDRVTGYTF	TGTGCCAGCAGTAGGATAGACAGGGTAACGGGCTACACCTTC
TRBV20-1	TRBJ1-1	few	-	CSARDLGEYRTEAFF	TGCAGTGCTAGAGATCTAGGTGAATATAGGACTGAAGCTTTCTTT
TRBV6-5	TRBJ2-5	-	TRBD2	CASSYSGRVQETQYF	TGTGCCAGCAGTTACTCGGGGAGGGTCCAAGAGACCCAGTACTTC
TRBV20-1	TRBJ2-3	-	-	CSASRDTDTQYF	TGCAGTGCTAGCAGGGACACAGATACGCAGTATTTT
TRBV14	TRBJ2-1	-	-	CASSPHNPSYNEQFF	TGTGCCAGCAGCCCTCACAATCCTTCCTACAATGAGCAGTTCTTC
TRBV6-2/TRBV6-3	TRBJ2-2	few	TRBD1	CASSSTRGTGTTGELFF	TGTGCCAGCAGTTCTACTCGCGGGACAGGGACCACCGGGGAGCTGTTTTTT